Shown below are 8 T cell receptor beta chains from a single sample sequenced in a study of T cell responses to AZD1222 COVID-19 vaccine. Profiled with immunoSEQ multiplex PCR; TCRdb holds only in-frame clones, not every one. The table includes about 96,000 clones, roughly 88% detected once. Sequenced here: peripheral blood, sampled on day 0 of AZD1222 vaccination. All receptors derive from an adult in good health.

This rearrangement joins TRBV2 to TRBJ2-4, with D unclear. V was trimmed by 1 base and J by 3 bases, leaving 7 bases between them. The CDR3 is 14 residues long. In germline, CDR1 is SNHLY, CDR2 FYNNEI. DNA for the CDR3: TGTGCCAGCAGTGAAGGGGTCTACAAAAACATTCAGTACTTC. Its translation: CASSEGVYKNIQYF.

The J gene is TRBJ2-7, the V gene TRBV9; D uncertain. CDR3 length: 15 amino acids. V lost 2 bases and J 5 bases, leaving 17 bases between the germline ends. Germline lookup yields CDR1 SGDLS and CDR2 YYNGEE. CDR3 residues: CASSVGERVYDEQYF. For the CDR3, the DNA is TGTGCCAGCAGCGTCGGAGAAAGGGTCTACGACGAGCAGTACTTC.

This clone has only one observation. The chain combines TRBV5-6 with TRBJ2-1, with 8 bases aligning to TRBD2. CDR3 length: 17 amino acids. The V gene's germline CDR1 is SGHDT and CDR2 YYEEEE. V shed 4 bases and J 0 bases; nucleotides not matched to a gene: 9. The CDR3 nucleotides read TGTGCCAGCAGCATCCTCACAGCGGGAGTCTCCTACAATGAGCAGTTCTTC. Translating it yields CASSILTAGVSYNEQFF.

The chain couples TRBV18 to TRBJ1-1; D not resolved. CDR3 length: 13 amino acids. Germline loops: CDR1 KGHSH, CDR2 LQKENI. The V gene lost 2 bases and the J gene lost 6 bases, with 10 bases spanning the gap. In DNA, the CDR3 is TGTGCCAGCTCACCAGGGAGGGTCCCTGAAGCTTTCTTT. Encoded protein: CASSPGRVPEAFF.

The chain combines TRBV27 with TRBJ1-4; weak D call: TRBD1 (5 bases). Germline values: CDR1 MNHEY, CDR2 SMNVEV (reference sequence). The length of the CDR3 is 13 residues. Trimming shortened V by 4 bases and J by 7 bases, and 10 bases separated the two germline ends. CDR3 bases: TGTGCCAGCAGTTGGGGACTCTCTGAAAAACTGTTTTTT. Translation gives CASSWGLSEKLFF.

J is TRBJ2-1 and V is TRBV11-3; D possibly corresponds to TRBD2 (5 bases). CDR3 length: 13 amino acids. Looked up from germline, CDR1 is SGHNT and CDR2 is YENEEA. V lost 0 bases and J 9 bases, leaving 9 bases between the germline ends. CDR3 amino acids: CASSLDPGGEQFF. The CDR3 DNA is TGTGCCAGCAGCTTAGACCCAGGAGGTGAGCAGTTCTTC.

The DNA of the CDR3 is TGCGCCAGCAGCATTTCCGGGACTAGCGGGAGGGCCGCAAACCCGACCGGGGAGCTGTTTTTT. Translating gives CASSISGTSGRAANPTGELFF. The chain employs TRBV5-1 and TRBJ2-2, with 16 positions matching TRBD2. CDR3 length: 21 residues. The germline V gene has CDR1 SGHRS and CDR2 YFSETQ. V lost 4 bases to trimming and J lost 5 bases; unmatched junction nucleotides: 17.

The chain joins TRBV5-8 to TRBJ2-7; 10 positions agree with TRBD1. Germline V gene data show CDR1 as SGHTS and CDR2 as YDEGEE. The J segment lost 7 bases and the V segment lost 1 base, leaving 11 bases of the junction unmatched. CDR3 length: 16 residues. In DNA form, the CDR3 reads TGTGCCAGCAGCTTGTTAGCCGGACAGGGGGATGAAGAGCAGTACTTC. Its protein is CASSLLAGQGDEEQYF.